Listed here is a single TCR beta chain. This entry comes from a study of blood T cell repertoires in COVID-19. For the study at large: Samples taken during acute and convalescent COVID-19 were collected in the United States, Italy and Spain.

The ends were cut back, 5 bases at V and 5 bases at J, with 14 bases in the middle. The CDR3 extends over 15 amino acids. Germline V gene data show CDR1 as SGHNT and CDR2 as YYREEE (reference sequence). Per the authors' pipeline: Nucleated cell number was recorded as an estimate derived from reference gene primer amplification. Data came from immunoSEQ multiplex PCR; TCRdb stores just in-frame clones and leaves some out. V, J and clone size derive from that table, while D and trimming were established from the DNA sequence. The sample yields about 240,000 clones, about three quarters seen once. The sequencing input was peripheral blood. This receptor was obtained from a woman older than 75 with acute or convalescent COVID-19. V usage is TRBV5-4 and J usage is TRBJ1-6; D may be TRBD1 (6 bases). CDR3 DNA sequence: TGTGCCAGCAGTCGCACAGGGCGCGATAATTCACCCCTCCACTTT. It specifies CASSRTGRDNSPLHF.